The source of this T cell receptor beta chain is a study of cytomegalovirus exposure and HLA in healthy donors. As concerns this clone: Its matching antigen is unknown.

Study observations and caveats: A later analysis found TCR association rates differed by HLA locus, highest for DRB1 and lowest for HLA-C. Productive status was seen about 90% or about 30% of the time for most TCR beta V segments in an earlier analysis.

This CDR3 is built from 15 residues. CDR1 and CDR2 (germline): GTSNPN, SVGIG (reference sequence). V gave up 5 bases and J gave up 2 bases, with 19 bases separating them. PCR amplification relied on 60 Vbeta primers (plus 13 Jbeta primers). The assay was immunoSEQ multiplex PCR, and TCRdb's table has in-frame clones only and misses some. The table has 100,000 to 150,000 clones, 65% to 80% seen once. The rearrangement joins TRBV30 to TRBJ2-7, with a tentative D call TRBD1 (6 bases). The sample consisted of PBMCs. The TCR sequence derives from a woman aged 18-30 years in good health and CMV-seronegative. The CDR3 loop reads CAWSMGHGTPYEQYF. The CDR3 nucleotides read TGTGCCTGGTCCATGGGGCACGGGACACCCTACGAGCAGTACTTC.